This entry is about one T cell receptor beta chain. This sample stems from a study of blood T cell repertoires in COVID-19. Overall study context: T cells, B-cell-depleted T cells, or PBMCs provided the cDNA or gDNA that served as material.

As originally analysed: Estimation of nucleated cell counts relied on the amplification of reference gene primers. Repertoires were generated with immunoSEQ multiplex PCR, while TCRdb's copy carries only in-frame clones and drops some. From that table come the V and J calls and clone size; the DNA was used to work out D and trimming. Of around 18,000 clones in the sample, roughly 87% were seen once. The clonotype was recovered from a man aged 60 to 75 with active COVID-19. The specimen sequenced was peripheral blood.

The chain's CDR3 is CASSEPGTGGFSEAFF. CDR3 DNA: TGTGCCAGCAGTGAACCCGGGACAGGGGGCTTTAGTGAAGCTTTCTTT. The chain couples TRBV25-1 to TRBJ1-1, with 12 bases that match TRBD1. Germline lookup yields CDR1 MGHDK and CDR2 SYGVNS. Unmatched junction bases numbered 8, after V lost 2 bases and J lost 7 bases. The CDR3 has 16 residues.